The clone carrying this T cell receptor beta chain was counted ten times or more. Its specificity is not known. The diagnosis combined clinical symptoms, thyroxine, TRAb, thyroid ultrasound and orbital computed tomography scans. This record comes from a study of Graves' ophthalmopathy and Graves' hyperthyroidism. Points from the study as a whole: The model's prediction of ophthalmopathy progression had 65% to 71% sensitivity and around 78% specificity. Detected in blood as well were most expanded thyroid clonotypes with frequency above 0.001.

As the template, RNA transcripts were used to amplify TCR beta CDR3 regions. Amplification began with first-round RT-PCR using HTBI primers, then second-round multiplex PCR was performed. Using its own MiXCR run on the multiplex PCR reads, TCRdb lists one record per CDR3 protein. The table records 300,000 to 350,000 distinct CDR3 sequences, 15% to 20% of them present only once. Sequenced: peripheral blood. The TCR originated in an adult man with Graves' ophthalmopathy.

CDR3 residues: CASSQTGTPDNSPLHF. CDR3 sequence (DNA): TGCGCCAGCAGCCAAACCGGGACACCTGACAATTCACCCCTCCACTTT. This chain links TRBV4-3 with TRBJ1-6; D might be TRBD1 (6 bases). The CDR3 totals 16 residues. The germline CDR1 and CDR2 sequences are LGHNA and YSLEER. V gave up 2 bases and J gave up 7 bases, with 15 bases separating them.